Listed below are T cell receptor beta chains from one sample, sequenced in a study of OX40 agonist ivuxolimab in advanced cancers. Libraries were prepared by immunoSEQ multiplex PCR; TCRdb keeps only in-frame clonotypes and omits some of them. The sample includes roughly 48,000 clones, less than 85% of them seen just once. This sample comprised CD4+ or CD8+ T cells sorted from blood, obtained in a trial of the OX40 agonist ivuxolimab. The receptors originated from an adult with an advanced solid tumor such as melanoma, head and neck, liver or kidney cancer. Both conserved end residues are part of each CDR3.

v_call cdr3_aa
TRBV7-8 CASSFLAGGESPLHF
TRBV10-3 CASRGIQGADGYTF
TRBV19 CASSISGQVNQPQHF
TRBV7-9 CASSSSGRSLSYNEQFF
TRBV9 CASSSLREQYF
TRBV7-2 CASSLGRAGLSYEQYF
TRBV19 CASRKTGIIKNIQYF
TRBV7-2 CASSLMGFGGYTF
TRBV30 CAWSVDSRSTEAFF
TRBV27 CASSLRPTYEQYF
TRBV5-4 CASSDHRVGGETQYF
TRBV6-5 CASSYVGAQVAFF
TRBV10-3 CAISEGRPTKGNEQFF
TRBV19 CASSQGPYNTGELFF
TRBV18 CASTQGLNEKLFF